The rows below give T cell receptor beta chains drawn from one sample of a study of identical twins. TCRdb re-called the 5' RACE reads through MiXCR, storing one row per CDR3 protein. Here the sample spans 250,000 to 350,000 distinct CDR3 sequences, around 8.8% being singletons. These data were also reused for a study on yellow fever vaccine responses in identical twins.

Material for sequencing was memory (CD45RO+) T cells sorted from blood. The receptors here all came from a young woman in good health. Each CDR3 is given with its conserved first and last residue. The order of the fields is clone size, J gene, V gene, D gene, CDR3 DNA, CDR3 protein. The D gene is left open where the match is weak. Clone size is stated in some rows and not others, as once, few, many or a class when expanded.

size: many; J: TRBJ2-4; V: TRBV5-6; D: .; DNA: TGTGCCAGCAGCTTCTTTCTCCGGGACACCTTAGCCAAAAACATTCAGTACTTC; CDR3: CASSFFLRDTLAKNIQYF
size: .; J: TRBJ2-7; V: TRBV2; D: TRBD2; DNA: TGTGCCAGCAGTGGCCCCGGACTAGCGGGGGCCTACGAGCAGTACTTC; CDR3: CASSGPGLAGAYEQYF
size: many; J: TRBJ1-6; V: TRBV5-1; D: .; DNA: TGCGCCAGCAGCGGCGGTGGCGTGGTCACCGGGGATTCACCCCTCCACTTT; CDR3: CASSGGGVVTGDSPLHF
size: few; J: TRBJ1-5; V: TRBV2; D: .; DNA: TGTGCCAGCAACCGGGAGAGGAGTCAGCCCCAGCATTTT; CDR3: CASNRERSQPQHF
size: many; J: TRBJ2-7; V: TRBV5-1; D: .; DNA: TGCGCCAGCAGCGAAATGAATACCTACGAGCAGTACTTC; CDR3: CASSEMNTYEQYF
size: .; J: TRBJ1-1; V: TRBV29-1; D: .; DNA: TGCAGCGTCCCAGGGTTGGGGGACACTGAAGCTTTCTTT; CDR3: CSVPGLGDTEAFF
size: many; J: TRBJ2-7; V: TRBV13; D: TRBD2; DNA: TGTGCCAGCAGCGCCGGACTAGCGGAAAACTACGAGCAGTACTTC; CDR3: CASSAGLAENYEQYF
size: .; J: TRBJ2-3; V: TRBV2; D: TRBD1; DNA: TGTGCCAGCAGTGAACCCCCAACCGGGACAGGGGGGAATACGCAGTATTTT; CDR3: CASSEPPTGTGGNTQYF
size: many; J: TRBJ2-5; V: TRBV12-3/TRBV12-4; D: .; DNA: TGTGCCAGCAGTTTGACGGAGACCCAGTACTTC; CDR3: CASSLTETQYF
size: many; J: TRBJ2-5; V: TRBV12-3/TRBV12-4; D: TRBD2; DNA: TGTGCCAGTAGGACTAGCGGAGAGACCCAGTACTTC; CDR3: CASRTSGETQYF
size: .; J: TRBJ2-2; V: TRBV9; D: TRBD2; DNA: TGTGCCAGCAGCGTAGTCGGTAGCGGGAGGCTTGGCACCGGGGAGCTGTTTTTT; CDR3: CASSVVGSGRLGTGELFF
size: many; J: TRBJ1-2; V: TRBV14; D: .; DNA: TGTGCCAGCAGCCAAGATAGGAACAGAGCCTATGGCTACACCTTC; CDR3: CASSQDRNRAYGYTF
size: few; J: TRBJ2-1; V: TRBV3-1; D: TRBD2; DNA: TGTGCCAGCAGCCAAGATGGGCTAGCGGGGGGAAATGAGCAGTTCTTC; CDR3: CASSQDGLAGGNEQFF
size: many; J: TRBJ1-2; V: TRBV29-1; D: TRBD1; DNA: TGCAGCGTTGAAATCTCGGGACAGGGGGCACATGGCTACACCTTC; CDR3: CSVEISGQGAHGYTF
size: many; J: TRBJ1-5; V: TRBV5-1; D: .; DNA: TGCGCCAGCAGCTTGGGTGAGGGAAGTCAGCCCCAGCATTTT; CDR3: CASSLGEGSQPQHF
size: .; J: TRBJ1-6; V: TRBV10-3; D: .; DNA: TGTGCCATCAGTGAGTCGATGGGCAGTGGGGAATCACCCCTCCACTTT; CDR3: CAISESMGSGESPLHF
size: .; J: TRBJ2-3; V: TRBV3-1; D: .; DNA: TGTGCCAGCAGCCATTTCGGGGGCCGCACAGATACGCAGTATTTT; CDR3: CASSHFGGRTDTQYF
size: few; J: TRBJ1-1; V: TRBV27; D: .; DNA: TGTGCCAGCAGTTTCACAAAGAACACTGAAGCTTTCTTT; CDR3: CASSFTKNTEAFF
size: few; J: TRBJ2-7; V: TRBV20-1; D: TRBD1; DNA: TGCAGTGCTAGGGCACAGGGGTATGCCTACGAGCAGTACTTC; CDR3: CSARAQGYAYEQYF
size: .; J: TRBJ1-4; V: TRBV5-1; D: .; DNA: TGCGCCAGCAGGAGGGGGACCCCCGGGGAAAAACTGTTTTTT; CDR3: CASRRGTPGEKLFF
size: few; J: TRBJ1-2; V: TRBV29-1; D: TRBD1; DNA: TGCAGCGTTCTAACGAGGCGCGGAACAGGGGGCCTCAGGGGCTACACCTTC; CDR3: CSVLTRRGTGGLRGYTF
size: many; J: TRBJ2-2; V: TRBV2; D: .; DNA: TGTGCCAGCAGTGACAGGGGACGTGACACCGGGGAGCTGTTTTTT; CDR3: CASSDRGRDTGELFF
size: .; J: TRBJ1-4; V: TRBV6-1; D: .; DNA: TGTGCCAGCAGCCCCGACAGTTATAATGAAAAACTGTTTTTT; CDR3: CASSPDSYNEKLFF
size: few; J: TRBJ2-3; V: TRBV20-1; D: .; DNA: TGCAGTGCCGAACCCAGGGATACGCAGTATTTT; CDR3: CSAEPRDTQYF
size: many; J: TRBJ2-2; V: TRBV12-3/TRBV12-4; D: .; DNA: TGTGCCAGCCGTGGCTCTGCAATGGACACCGGGGAGCTGTTTTTT; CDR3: CASRGSAMDTGELFF
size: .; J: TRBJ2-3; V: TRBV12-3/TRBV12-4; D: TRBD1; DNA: TGTGCCAGCAGTTCGACAGGGACGGCAGATACGCAGTATTTT; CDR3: CASSSTGTADTQYF
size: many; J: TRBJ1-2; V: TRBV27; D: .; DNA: TGTGCCAGCAGGGCAGCCTTCCACGGCTACACCTTC; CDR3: CASRAAFHGYTF
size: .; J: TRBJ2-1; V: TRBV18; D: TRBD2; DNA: TGTGCCAGCTCGCAAACTAGCGGGAGTATCTATGAGCAGTTCTTC; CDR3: CASSQTSGSIYEQFF
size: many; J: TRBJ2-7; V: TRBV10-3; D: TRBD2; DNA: TGTGCCTCGGGACTAGCGGGAGGGCCTTCGGACGAGCAGTACTTC; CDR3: CASGLAGGPSDEQYF
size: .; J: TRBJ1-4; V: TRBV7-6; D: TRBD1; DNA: TGTGCCAGCAACGACAGGGTGGAGGAAAAACTGTTTTTT; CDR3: CASNDRVEEKLFF
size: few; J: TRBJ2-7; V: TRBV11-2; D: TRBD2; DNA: TGTGCCAGCAGCTTAACTAGCGGACACTACGAGCAGTACTTC; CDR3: CASSLTSGHYEQYF
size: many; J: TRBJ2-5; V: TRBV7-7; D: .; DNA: TGTGCCAGCAGCTTAGTCGCGATAGGGTTGGAGACCCAGTACTTC; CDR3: CASSLVAIGLETQYF
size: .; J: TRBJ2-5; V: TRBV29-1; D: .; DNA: TGCAGCGTTGAAAACGGGGGGCTCGGAGAGACCCAGTACTTC; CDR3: CSVENGGLGETQYF
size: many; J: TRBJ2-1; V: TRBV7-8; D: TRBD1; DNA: TGTGCCAGCAGCTTAGCTTTACAGGGGGCGTACAATGAGCAGTTCTTC; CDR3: CASSLALQGAYNEQFF
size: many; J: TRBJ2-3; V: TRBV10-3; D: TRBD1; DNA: TGTGCCATCAGTGAACGGGACAGTAAGAGCACAGATACGCAGTATTTT; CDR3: CAISERDSKSTDTQYF
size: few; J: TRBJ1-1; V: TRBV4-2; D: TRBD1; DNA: TGTGCCAGCAGCCAAGTGGACAGGTTGAACACTGAAGCTTTCTTT; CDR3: CASSQVDRLNTEAFF
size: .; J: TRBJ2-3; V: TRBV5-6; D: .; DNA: TGTGCCAGCAGCTTAGTGGACACAGATACGCAGTATTTT; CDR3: CASSLVDTDTQYF
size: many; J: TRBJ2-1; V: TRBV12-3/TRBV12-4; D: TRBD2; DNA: TGTGCCAGCAGCCGTAGCGGGATTGATGAGCAGTTCTTC; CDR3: CASSRSGIDEQFF
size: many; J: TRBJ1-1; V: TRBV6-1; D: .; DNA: TGTGCCGGCTCGAGGGATGCTTTGAACACTGAAGCTTTCTTT; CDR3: CAGSRDALNTEAFF
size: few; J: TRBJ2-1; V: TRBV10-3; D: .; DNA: TGTGCCATCAGTGGGGGGAATGGGAGGACCTACAATGAGCAGTTCTTC; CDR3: CAISGGNGRTYNEQFF
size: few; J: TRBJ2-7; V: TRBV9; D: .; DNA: TGTGCCAGCAGCGTAGGTCTAGCTCGGAGCTACGAGCAGTACTTC; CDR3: CASSVGLARSYEQYF
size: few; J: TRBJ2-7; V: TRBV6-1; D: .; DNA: TGTGCCAGCAGTCTTACCAGCGGGCAGGGACAGTACTTC; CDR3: CASSLTSGQGQYF
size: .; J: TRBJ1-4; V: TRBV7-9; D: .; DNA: TGTGCCAGCAGAAGAGACATCTCCGGGGAAAAACTGTTTTTT; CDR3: CASRRDISGEKLFF
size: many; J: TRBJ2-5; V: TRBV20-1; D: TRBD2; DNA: TGCAGTGCTTCCCACGGGACTAGCAGTGAGACCCAGTACTTC; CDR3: CSASHGTSSETQYF
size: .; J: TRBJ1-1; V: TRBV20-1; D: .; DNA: TGCAGTGCTGGGACCCCTTCTGTCACTGAAGCTTTCTTT; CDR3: CSAGTPSVTEAFF